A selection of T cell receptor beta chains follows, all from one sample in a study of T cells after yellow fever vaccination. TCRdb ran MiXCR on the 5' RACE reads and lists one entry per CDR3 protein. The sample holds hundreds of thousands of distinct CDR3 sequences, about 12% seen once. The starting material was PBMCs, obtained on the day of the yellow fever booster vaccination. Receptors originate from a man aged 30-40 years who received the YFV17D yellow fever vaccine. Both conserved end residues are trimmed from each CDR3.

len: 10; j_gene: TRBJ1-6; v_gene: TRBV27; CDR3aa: ASSPRDSPLH
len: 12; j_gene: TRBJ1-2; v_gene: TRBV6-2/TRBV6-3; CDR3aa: ASSPMRGIGGYT
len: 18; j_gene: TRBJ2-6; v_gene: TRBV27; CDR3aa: ASSLFYTSGRRSGANVLT
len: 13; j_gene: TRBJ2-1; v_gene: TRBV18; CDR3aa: ASSSEKREYGEQF
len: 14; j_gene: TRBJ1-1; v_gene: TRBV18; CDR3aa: ASQPSGTGANTEAF
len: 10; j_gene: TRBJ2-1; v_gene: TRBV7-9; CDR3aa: ASSPPINEQF
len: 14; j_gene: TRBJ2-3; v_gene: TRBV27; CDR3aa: ASSLTPGTQTDTQY
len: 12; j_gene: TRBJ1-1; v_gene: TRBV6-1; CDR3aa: ASSIPAGRPEAF
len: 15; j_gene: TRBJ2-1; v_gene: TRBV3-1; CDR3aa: ASSPVGAGGPSNEQF
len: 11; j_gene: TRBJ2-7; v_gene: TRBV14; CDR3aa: ASSHRRDYEQY
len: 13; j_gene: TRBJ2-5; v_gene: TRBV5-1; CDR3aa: ASSLLAGGLETQY
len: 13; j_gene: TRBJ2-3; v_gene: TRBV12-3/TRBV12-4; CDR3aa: ASSSPPSKGDTQY
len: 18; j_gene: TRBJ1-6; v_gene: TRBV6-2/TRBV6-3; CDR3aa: ASALFPGGRTSSYNSPLH
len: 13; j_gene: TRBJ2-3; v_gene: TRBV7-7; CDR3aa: ASSSGDSNTDTQY
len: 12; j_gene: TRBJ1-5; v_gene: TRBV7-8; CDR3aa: ASSLVLGNQPQH
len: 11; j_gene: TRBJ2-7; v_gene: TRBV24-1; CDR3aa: ATSETDRDEQY
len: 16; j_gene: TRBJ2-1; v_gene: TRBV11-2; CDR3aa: ASSLEVARRIRYNEQF
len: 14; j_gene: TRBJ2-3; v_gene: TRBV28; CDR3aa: ASSSPGHSSTDTQY
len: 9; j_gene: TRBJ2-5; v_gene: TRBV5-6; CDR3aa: ASSLARTQY
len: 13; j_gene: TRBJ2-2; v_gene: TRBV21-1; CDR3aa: ASSRDRPSPGELF
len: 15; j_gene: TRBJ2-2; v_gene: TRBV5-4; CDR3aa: ASSLVSGRSPTGELF
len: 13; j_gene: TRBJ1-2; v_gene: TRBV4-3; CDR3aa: ASSQDGTGVYGYT
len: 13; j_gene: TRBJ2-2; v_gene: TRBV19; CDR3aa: ASSIGRTVVGELF
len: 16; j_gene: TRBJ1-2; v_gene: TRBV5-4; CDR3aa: ASSLKGTRQGAPYGYT
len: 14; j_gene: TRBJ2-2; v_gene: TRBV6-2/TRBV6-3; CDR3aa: ASSSALAGVAGELF
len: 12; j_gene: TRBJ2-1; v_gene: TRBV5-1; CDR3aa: ASSLAAGFNEQF
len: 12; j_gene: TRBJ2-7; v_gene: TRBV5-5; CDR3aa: ASSFGSDTYEQY
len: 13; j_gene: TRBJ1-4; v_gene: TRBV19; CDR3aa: ASSTPGTGNEKLF